This entry concerns a single TCR beta chain. As yet, its antigen is unknown. Profiling relied on immunoSEQ multiplex PCR, and the TCRdb table lists in-frame clones only, not all of them. The table lists roughly 120,000 clones, roughly 85% of them singletons. Germline CDR1 and CDR2: MNHEY and SVGAGI. The CDR3 consists of 13 residues. Between the trimmed V and J ends, which lost 5 bases and 2 bases, there was a span of 10 bases. This sample stems from a study of T cell responses to AZD1222 COVID-19 vaccine. General study points: Nearly half of spike-specific TCRs reportedly target variant regions that are unmutated in the B.1.351 and B.1.1.7 variants. Baseline seropositives among AZD1222 recipients totaled only five to seven. Mostly white British, mostly female donors; authors suggested clonal diversity may be underestimated. Spike-specific TCR breadth rose after two AZD1222 doses, and depth rose as well.

This clonotype was obtained from an adult in good health. Sample: peripheral blood, taken on day 0 of MenACWY control vaccination. This chain joins TRBV6-5 and TRBJ2-7; D gene unclear. The DNA for the CDR3 is TGTGCCAGCAGTACCGCCGGAACCTACGAGCAGTACTTC. Translation: CASSTAGTYEQYF.